Listed here are 13 T cell receptor beta chains from one sample, sequenced in a study of T cell repertoires in cytomegalovirus infection. TCRdb reprocessed the reads via MiXCR and lists one record per CDR3 protein. The data show hundreds of thousands of distinct CDR3 sequences, roughly 24% seen once. What was sequenced was CD8+ T cells from PBMCs. These receptors all come from a human donor in good health (CMV status not recorded). Some clones in this sample may be carry-over from other donors' samples.

Regarding this clonotype: Relative to the germline gene, one junction end is altered; a read error may explain this. The chain has TRBV6-5 and TRBJ2-4; 10 positions agree with TRBD1. The CDR3 is made up of 13 amino acids. In germline, CDR1 is MNHEY, CDR2 SVGAGI. The CDR3 DNA sequence: TGTGCCAGCAGTTCGTCACTCGGGACAGGGGAATTCTTC. This translates into CASSSSLGTGEFF.

The sample holds many counts of this clonotype. This rearrangement joins TRBV7-9 to TRBJ1-1, with a weak D call TRBD1 (6 bases). Deletions cut 3 bases from V and 0 bases from J, with 29 bases between. The CDR3 is made up of 21 amino acids. The germline V gene has CDR1 SEHNR and CDR2 FQNEAQ (reference sequence). The DNA for the CDR3 is TGTGCCAGCAGCTTTGGGAGCCTGGGGGCCACAAGATTGGTTATGAACACTGAAGCTTTCTTT. Its translation: CASSFGSLGATRLVMNTEAFF. The whole variable domain, filled in from reference TRBV7-9 and TRBJ1-1, reads DTGVSQNPRHKITKRGQNVTFRCDPISEHNRLYWYRQTLGQGPEFLTYFQNEAQLEKSRLLSDRFSAERPKGSFSTLEIQRTEQGDSAMYLCASSFGSLGATRLVMNTEAFFGQGTRLTVV.

V and J are TRBV19 and TRBJ1-1, with a tentative D call TRBD1 (5 bases). Germline CDR1 reads LNHDA; CDR2 reads SQIVND (reference sequence). This CDR3 has 15 residues. The V end lost 9 bases, the J end lost 1 base, and 18 bases lay between the germline ends. DNA for the CDR3: TGTGCCAGCCCTCCCGAAGGGGTATGGAACACTGAAGCTTTCTTT. It is translated as CASPPEGVWNTEAFF.

There are many counts of this clonotype. The V call is TRBV7-8, the J call TRBJ2-1; D assignment may be TRBD1 or TRBD2 (6 bases each). V was clipped by 5 bases and J by 4 bases, with 15 bases between them. The CDR3 length is 15 residues. The V gene's germline CDR1 is SGHVS and CDR2 FQNEAQ. DNA for the CDR3: TGTGCCAGCAGCACAGGAGGGGGGCAATACAATGAGCAGTTCTTC. The encoded protein is CASSTGGGQYNEQFF.

The chain joins TRBV20-1 to TRBJ1-2; a possible D gene is TRBD1 (6 bases). The germline V and J ends were trimmed by 2 bases and 0 bases, with 22 bases remaining between them. The CDR3 extends over 18 amino acids. Germline loops: CDR1 DFQATT, CDR2 SNEGSKA (reference sequence). CDR3 sequence: CSARHTRDKGEANYGYTF. The CDR3 DNA reads TGCAGTGCTAGACACACAAGGGACAAGGGGGAGGCTAACTATGGCTACACCTTC.

This rearrangement joins TRBV19 to TRBJ2-7; 7 bases fit TRBD1. There are 13 residues in the CDR3. CDR1 is LNHDA, CDR2 SQIVND, per germline (reference sequence). Trimming at V came to 5 bases and at J to 6 bases, leaving 7 bases not matched to a gene. CDR3 region: CASSPGQLAEQYF. The CDR3 DNA sequence: TGTGCCAGTAGTCCGGGACAGCTTGCCGAGCAGTACTTC. The entire variable domain, with the rest obtained from reference TRBV19 and TRBJ2-7, is as follows: DGGITQSPKYLFRKEGQNVTLSCEQNLNHDAMYWYRQDPGQGLRLIYYSQIVNDFQKGDIAEGYSVSREKKESFPLTVTSAQKNPTAFYLCASSPGQLAEQYFGPGTRLTVT.

About this clonotype: A much larger clone lies a single base off, so this may be a read error. The chain employs TRBV6-6 and TRBJ2-1; D gene unclear. Germline-derived CDR1 and CDR2 are MNHNY and SVGAGI (reference sequence). The CDR3 has 13 residues. The CDR3 loop reads CANSYTDYNEQFF. The CDR3 nucleotides are TGTGCCAACAGTTACACCGACTACAATGAGCAGTTCTTC.

This clonotype occurred a few times. This chain joins TRBV7-9 and TRBJ2-7; D is undetermined. Trimming stripped 4 bases from V and 9 bases from J, with 10 bases between. Germline CDR1 reads SEHNR; CDR2 reads FQNEAQ (reference sequence). The CDR3 has 11 amino acids. In DNA, the CDR3 is TGTGCCAGCAGCTCCCCCCCGGGGCAGTACTTC. Encoded protein: CASSSPPGQYF. The entire variable domain, with the rest obtained from reference TRBV7-9 and TRBJ2-7, is as follows: DTGVSQNPRHKITKRGQNVTFRCDPISEHNRLYWYRQTLGQGPEFLTYFQNEAQLEKSRLLSDRFSAERPKGSFSTLEIQRTEQGDSAMYLCASSSPPGQYFGPGTRLTVT.

This clonotype has just a few counts. The rearrangement uses TRBV20-1 and TRBJ1-2, with 7 nucleotides matching TRBD1. V dropped 5 bases and J dropped 4; count of bases not matched to a gene: 7. Germline CDR1 DFQATT, CDR2 SNEGSKA (reference sequence). The CDR3 is made up of 13 amino acids. CDR3 in amino acids: CSAGEQGIYGYTF. CDR3 nucleotide sequence: TGCAGTGCTGGGGAACAGGGGATCTATGGCTACACCTTC.

This clonotype was counted ten times or more. The J gene is TRBJ1-1, the V gene TRBV20-1; TRBD1 agrees at 12 bases. In germline, CDR1 is DFQATT, CDR2 SNEGSKA (reference sequence). V lost 3 bases and J lost 5; bases outside the gene matches: 10. The CDR3 length is 16 residues. The DNA of the CDR3 is TGCAGTGCTAGTTCCCGGGACAGGGGGCTGGGGACTGAAGCTTTCTTT. Translating it yields CSASSRDRGLGTEAFF.

The chain joins TRBV29-1 to TRBJ2-7; D is perhaps TRBD2 (5 bases). The CDR3 covers 12 residues. With 0 bases removed from V and 4 bases from J, the gap between germline ends came to 7 bases. The germline CDR1 and CDR2 sequences are SQVTM and ANQGSEA. The CDR3 DNA reads as TGCAGCGTTGAAGAAGAGGGTTACGAGCAGTACTTC. It yields the protein CSVEEEGYEQYF.

The chain combines TRBV28 with TRBJ2-7, with TRBD1 matching 8 bases. Germline trimming cut 6 bases from V and 0 bases from J; bases unmatched to any gene: 7. Looked up from germline, CDR1 is MDHEN and CDR2 is SYDVKM. The CDR3 totals 15 residues. CDR3 residues: CASSPRGLLSYEQYV. In DNA, the CDR3 is TGTGCCAGCAGCCCCAGGGGGCTCCTCTCCTACGAGCAGTACGTC.

The rearrangement joins TRBV28 to TRBJ1-1; D not certain. V dropped 3 bases and J dropped 3 bases, with 14 bases sitting between them. The V gene's germline CDR1 is MDHEN and CDR2 SYDVKM. The CDR3 loop spans 15 amino acids. In DNA, the CDR3 is TGTGCCAGCAGTTTGACGACGACGCTCCACACTGAAGCTTTCTTT. This encodes CASSLTTTLHTEAFF. Full variable domain (remainder filled in from reference TRBV28 and TRBJ1-1): DVKVTQSSRYLVKRTGEKVFLECVQDMDHENMFWYRQDPGLGLRLIYFSYDVKMKEKGDIPEGYSVSREKKERFSLILESASTNQTSMYLCASSLTTTLHTEAFFGQGTRLTVV.